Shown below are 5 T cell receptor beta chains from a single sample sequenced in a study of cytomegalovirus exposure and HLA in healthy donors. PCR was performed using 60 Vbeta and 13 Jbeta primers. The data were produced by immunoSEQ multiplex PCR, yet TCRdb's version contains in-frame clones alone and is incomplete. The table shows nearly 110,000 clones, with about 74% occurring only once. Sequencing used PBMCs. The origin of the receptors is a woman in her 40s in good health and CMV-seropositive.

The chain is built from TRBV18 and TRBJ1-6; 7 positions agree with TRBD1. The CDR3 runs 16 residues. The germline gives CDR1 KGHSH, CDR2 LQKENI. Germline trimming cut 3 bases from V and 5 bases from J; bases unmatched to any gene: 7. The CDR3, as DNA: TGTGCCAGCTCACCGGTCGGGACAGCACATAATTCACCCCTCCACTTT. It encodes CASSPVGTAHNSPLHF. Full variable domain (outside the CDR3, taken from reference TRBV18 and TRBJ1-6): NAGVMQNPRHLVRRRGQEARLRCSPMKGHSHVYWYRQLPEEGLKFMVYLQKENIIDESGMPKERFSAEFPKEGPSILRIQQVVRGDSAAYFCASSPVGTAHNSPLHFGNGTRLTVT.

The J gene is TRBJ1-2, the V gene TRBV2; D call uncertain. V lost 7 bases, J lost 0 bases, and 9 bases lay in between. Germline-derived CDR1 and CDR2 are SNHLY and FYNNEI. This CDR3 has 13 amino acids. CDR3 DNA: TGTGCCAGCACGAACACAGCTAACTATGGCTACACCTTC. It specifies CASTNTANYGYTF.

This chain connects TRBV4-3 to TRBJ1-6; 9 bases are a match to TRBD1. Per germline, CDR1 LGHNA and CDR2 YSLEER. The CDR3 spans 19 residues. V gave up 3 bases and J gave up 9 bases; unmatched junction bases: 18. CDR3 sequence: CASSQRKSPPTGGFSPLHF. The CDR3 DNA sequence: TGCGCCAGCAGCCAGCGCAAAAGCCCGCCGACAGGGGGTTTTTCACCCCTCCACTTT.

The CDR3 region has the DNA TGTGCCATCAGTGAGTTTTCTAGCGGGGGGTCCTACGAGCAGTACTTC. Protein product: CAISEFSSGGSYEQYF. This sequence joins TRBV10-3 and TRBJ2-7; 11 bases map to TRBD2. Germline V CDR1 and CDR2: ENHRY, SYGVKD. This CDR3 has 16 residues. The ends lost 1 base at V and 1 base at J; junction bases unmatched: 3.

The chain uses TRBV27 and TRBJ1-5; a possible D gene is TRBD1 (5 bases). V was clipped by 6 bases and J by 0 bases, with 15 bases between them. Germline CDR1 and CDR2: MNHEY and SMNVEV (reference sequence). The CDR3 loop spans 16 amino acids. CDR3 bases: TGTGCCAGCAGAGAGGGCGGGACGGTTAGCAATCAGCCCCAGCATTTT. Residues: CASREGGTVSNQPQHF.